This T cell receptor (beta chain) appears in the sequencing data of a study of Ad26.COV2.S vaccination and SARS-CoV-2 variants. The CDR3 runs 17 residues. The V gene end was trimmed by 4 bases and the J gene end by 3 bases; junction bases not matched to a gene: 4. Germline CDR1 reads LNHDA; CDR2 reads SQIVND (reference sequence). The treatment denotes: roughly 18 received Ad26.COV2.S at low or high dose, single or two shots; roughly 5 received placebo; per-sample allocation not given. Vaccine and placebo recipients were sampled on day 63 after the first injection. Data came from immunoSEQ multiplex PCR; TCRdb stores just in-frame clones and leaves some out. Here the sample spans about 350,000 clones, approximately 86% being singletons.

The clonotype originates from a person aged 18-65 years who received the Ad26.COV2.S COVID-19 vaccine or a placebo. Specimen: peripheral blood, collected in a trial of Ad26.COV2.S vaccine versus placebo. This sequence joins TRBV19 and TRBJ2-1; 15 bases line up with TRBD2. The CDR3 DNA sequence: TGTGCCAGTAGTAGAGGACTAGCGGGAGGGAGCTACAATGAGCAGTTCTTC. Its translation is CASSRGLAGGSYNEQFF.